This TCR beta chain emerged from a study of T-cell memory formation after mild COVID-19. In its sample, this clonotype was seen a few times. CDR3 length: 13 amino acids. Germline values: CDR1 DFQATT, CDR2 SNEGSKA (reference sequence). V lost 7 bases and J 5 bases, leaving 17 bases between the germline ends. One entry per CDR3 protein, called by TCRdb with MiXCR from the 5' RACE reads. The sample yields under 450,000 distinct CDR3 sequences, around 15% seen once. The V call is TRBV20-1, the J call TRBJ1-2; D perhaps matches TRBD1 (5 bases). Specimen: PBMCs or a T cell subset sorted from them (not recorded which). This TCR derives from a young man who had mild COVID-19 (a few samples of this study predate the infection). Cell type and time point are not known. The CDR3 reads CSVGGGVIYGYTF. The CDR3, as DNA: TGCAGTGTAGGCGGAGGGGTCATTTATGGCTACACCTTC.